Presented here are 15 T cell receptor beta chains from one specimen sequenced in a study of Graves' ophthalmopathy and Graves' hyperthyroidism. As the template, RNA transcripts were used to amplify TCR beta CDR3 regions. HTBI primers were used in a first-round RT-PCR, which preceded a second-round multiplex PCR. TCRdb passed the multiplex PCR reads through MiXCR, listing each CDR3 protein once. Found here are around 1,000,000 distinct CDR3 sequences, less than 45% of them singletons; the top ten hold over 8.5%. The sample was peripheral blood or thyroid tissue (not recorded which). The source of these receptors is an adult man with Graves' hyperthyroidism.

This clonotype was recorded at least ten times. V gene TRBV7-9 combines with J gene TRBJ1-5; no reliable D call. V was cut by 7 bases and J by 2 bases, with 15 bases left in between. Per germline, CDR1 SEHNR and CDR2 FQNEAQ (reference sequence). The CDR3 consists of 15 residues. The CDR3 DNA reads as TGTGCCAGCATTTGGGGAACCTTGCGCAATCAGCCCCAGCATTTT. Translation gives CASIWGTLRNQPQHF.

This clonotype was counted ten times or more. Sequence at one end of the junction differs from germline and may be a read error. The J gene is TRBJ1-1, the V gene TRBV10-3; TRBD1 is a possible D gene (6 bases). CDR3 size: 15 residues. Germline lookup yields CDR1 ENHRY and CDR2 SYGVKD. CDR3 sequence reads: CAISGQKGVKTEAFF. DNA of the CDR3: TGTGCCATCAGTGGACAGAAGGGGGTGAAGACTGAAGCTTTCTTT.

CDR3 DNA: TGCAGTGCTAGAGGCAGGGGGACTGGGAACCAGCCCCAGCATTTT. Translation gives CSARGRGTGNQPQHF. The rearrangement links TRBV20-1 to TRBJ1-5; 7 bases map to TRBD1. CDR3 length: 15 residues. In germline, CDR1 is DFQATT, CDR2 SNEGSKA (reference sequence). Unmatched junction bases numbered 10, after V lost 1 base and J lost 7 bases.

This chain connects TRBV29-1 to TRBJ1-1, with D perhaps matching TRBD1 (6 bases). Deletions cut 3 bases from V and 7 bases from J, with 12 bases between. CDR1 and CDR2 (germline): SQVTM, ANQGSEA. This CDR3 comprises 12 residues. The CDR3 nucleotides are TGCAGCGTTGACGGGAGGGGGGGTGAAGCTTTCTTT. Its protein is CSVDGRGGEAFF.

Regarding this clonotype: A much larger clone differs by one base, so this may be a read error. The CDR3 sequence: CAIREDRNQPQHF. In DNA, the CDR3 is TGTGCCATCAGGGAGGACAGGAATCAGCCCCAGCATTTT. The rearrangement uses TRBV12-3 or TRBV12-4 and TRBJ1-5; TRBD1 aligns across 7 bases. The J segment lost 4 bases and the V segment lost 10 bases, leaving 7 bases of the junction unmatched. The CDR3 spans 13 residues.

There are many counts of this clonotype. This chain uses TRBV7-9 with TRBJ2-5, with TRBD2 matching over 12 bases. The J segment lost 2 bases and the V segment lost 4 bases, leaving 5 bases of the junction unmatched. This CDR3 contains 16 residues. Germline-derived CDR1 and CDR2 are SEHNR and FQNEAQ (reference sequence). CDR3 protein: CASSYPGLAGQETQYF. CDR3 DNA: TGTGCCAGCAGCTACCCCGGACTAGCGGGACAAGAGACCCAGTACTTC.

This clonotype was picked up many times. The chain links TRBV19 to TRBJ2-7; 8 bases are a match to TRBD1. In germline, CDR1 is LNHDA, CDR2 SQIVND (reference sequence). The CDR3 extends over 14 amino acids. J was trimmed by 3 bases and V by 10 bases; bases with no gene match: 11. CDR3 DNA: TGTGCCACTTCGACCGGGACAGGTTACTACGAGCAGTACTTC. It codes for CATSTGTGYYEQYF.

CDR3 coding DNA: TGTGCCAGCAGTGAAGCACCTAGCTACGAGCAGTACTTC. It yields the protein CASSEAPSYEQYF. The chain joins TRBV6-1 to TRBJ2-7; D is ambiguous. The CDR3 loop spans 13 amino acids. Germline V lookup: CDR1 MNHNS, CDR2 SASEGT. V was cut by 0 bases and J by 3 bases, with 6 bases left in between.

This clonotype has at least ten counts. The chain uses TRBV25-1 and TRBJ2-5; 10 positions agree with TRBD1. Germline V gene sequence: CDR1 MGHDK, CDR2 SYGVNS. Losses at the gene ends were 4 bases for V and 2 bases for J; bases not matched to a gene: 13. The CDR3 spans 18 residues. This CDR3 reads CASSAGTGAGAGQETQYF. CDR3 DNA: TGTGCCAGCAGTGCAGGGACAGGGGCCGGGGCGGGGCAAGAGACCCAGTACTTC. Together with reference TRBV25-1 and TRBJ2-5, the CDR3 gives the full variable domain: EADIYQTPRYLVIGTGKKITLECSQTMGHDKMYWYQQDPGMELHLIHYSYGVNSTEKGDLSSESTVSRIRTEHFPLTLESARPSHTSQYLCASSAGTGAGAGQETQYFGPGTRLLVL.

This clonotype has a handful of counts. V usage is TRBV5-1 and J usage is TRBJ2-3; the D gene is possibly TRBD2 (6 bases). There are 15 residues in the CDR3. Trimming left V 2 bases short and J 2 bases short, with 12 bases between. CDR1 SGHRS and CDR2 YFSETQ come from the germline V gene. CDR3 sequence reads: CASSFSGLLTDTQYF. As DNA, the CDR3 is TGCGCCAGCAGCTTCTCGGGACTCCTCACAGATACGCAGTATTTT.

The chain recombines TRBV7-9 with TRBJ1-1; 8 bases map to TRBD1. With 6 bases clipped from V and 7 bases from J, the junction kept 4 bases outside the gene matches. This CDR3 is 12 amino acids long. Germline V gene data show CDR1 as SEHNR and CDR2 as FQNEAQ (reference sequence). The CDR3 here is CASRYDRGEAFF. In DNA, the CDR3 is TGTGCCAGCAGATACGACAGGGGTGAAGCTTTCTTT.

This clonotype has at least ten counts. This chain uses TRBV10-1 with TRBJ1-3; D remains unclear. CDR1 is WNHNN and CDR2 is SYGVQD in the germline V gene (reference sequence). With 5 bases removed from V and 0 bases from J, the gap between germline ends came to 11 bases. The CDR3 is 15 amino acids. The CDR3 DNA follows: TGCGCCAGCAGTACCGGGCCCATCTCTGGAAACACCATATATTTT. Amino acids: CASSTGPISGNTIYF.

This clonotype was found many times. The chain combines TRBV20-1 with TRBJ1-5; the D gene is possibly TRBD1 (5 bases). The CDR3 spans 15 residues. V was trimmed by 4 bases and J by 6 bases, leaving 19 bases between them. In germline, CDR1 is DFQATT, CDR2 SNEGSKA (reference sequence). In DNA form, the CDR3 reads TGCAGTGCTACAAAACCCGGGACTTTGGGTCAGCCCCAGCATTTT. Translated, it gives CSATKPGTLGQPQHF.

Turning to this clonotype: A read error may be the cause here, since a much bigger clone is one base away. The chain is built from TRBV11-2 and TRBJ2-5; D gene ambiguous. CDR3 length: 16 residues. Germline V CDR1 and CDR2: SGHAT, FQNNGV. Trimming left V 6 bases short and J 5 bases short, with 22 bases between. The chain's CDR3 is CASSYSVLGPQETQYF. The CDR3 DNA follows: TGTGCCAGCAGTTACTCGGTCCTGGGCCCGCAGGAGACCCAGTACTTC.

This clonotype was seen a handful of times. Written as DNA, the CDR3 is TGTGCCAGCCAAGGGACAGGGAAGGATGGCTACACCTTC. Its protein product is CASQGTGKDGYTF. This sequence joins TRBV7-9 and TRBJ1-2; TRBD1 matches 9 bases. The trim removed 8 bases at V and 6 bases at J, leaving 7 bases unmatched. Germline loops: CDR1 SEHNR, CDR2 FQNEAQ (reference sequence). CDR3 length: 13 amino acids.